These 28 T cell receptor beta chains came from one sample sequenced in a study of CD8 T cells in Susac syndrome. RNA, at roughly 0.45 to 1 ug, was reverse transcribed with random hexamers. One entry per CDR3 protein, called by TCRdb with MiXCR from the immunoSEQ multiplex PCR reads. The table lists almost 450,000 distinct CDR3 sequences, around 85% of them singletons. The sample taken for sequencing was CD8+ T cells from PBMCs. The receptors derive from a human donor with multiple sclerosis.

The rearrangement uses TRBV3-1 and TRBJ1-1; D is unclear. The CDR3 length is 14 residues. Germline V gene data show CDR1 as LGHDT and CDR2 as YNNKEL (reference sequence). V shed 1 base and J shed 1 base, with 7 bases lying between them. This CDR3 is CASSQVLGNTEAFF. The CDR3 region has the DNA TGTGCCAGCAGCCAAGTATTAGGGAACACTGAAGCTTTCTTT.

The chain carries TRBV2 and TRBJ2-3; 9 bases are shared with TRBD1. CDR1 and CDR2 from the germline V gene are SNHLY and FYNNEI. Unmatched junction bases numbered 17, after V lost 6 bases and J lost 4 bases. This CDR3 has 18 amino acids. The CDR3 DNA is TGTGCCAGCAGGGGGACGTTCGGACAGGGGACAGACTCAGATACGCAGTATTTT. Protein sequence: CASRGTFGQGTDSDTQYF.

The table lists this clonotype with a count of one. The CDR3 region is CASSFGQGPRMEYF. The CDR3, as DNA: TGCGCCAGCAGCTTTGGGCAGGGCCCAAGAATGGAGTACTTC. This chain joins TRBV5-1 and TRBJ2-7; D may be TRBD1 (5 bases). Germline CDR1 reads SGHRS; CDR2 reads YFSETQ. Trimming removed 2 bases at V and 11 bases at J, with 20 bases between. The CDR3 covers 14 residues.

This clonotype was observed a handful of times. V usage is TRBV9 and J usage is TRBJ2-1; TRBD2 matches at 10 bases. There are 16 residues in the CDR3. J was trimmed by 7 bases and V by 0 bases; bases with no gene match: 7. Germline-derived CDR1 and CDR2 are SGDLS and YYNGEE. CDR3 residues: CASSVGSSGSRNEQFF. The CDR3 DNA reads TGTGCCAGCAGCGTAGGATCTAGCGGGAGTCGGAATGAGCAGTTCTTC.

The rearrangement links TRBV4-1 to TRBJ1-2; D is unclear. The CDR3 covers 16 residues. The germline CDR1 and CDR2 sequences are MGHRA and YSYEKL. Trimming removed 5 bases from V and 4 bases from J, with 20 bases in between. The CDR3 sequence: CASSCSLDCWPYGYTF. The CDR3 DNA reads as TGCGCCAGCAGCTGTTCCCTCGACTGCTGGCCCTATGGCTACACCTTC.

The chain couples TRBV7-9 to TRBJ1-3, with unresolved D. Germline V gene data show CDR1 as SEHNR and CDR2 as FQNEAQ (reference sequence). V lost 1 base, J lost 2 bases, and 9 bases lay in between. CDR3 length: 15 amino acids. DNA for the CDR3: TGTGCCAGCAGCTTAGTGGGGTCCGCTGGAAACACCATATATTTT. This translates into CASSLVGSAGNTIYF.

The rearrangement links TRBV4-1 to TRBJ1-5, with TRBD1 matching 7 bases. V gave up 2 bases and J gave up 7 bases; unmatched junction bases: 11. Germline V gene lookup returns CDR1 MGHRA and CDR2 YSYEKL. The CDR3 sequence is 16 residues long. CDR3 sequence: CASSQITDRAGQPQHF. The CDR3 DNA follows: TGCGCCAGCAGCCAAATAACCGACAGGGCAGGACAGCCCCAGCATTTT.

The CDR3 DNA follows: TGCGCCAGCAGCCAAAGCAGCGGGGTATACAATGAGCAGTTCTTC. Translated: CASSQSSGVYNEQFF. The chain joins TRBV4-1 to TRBJ2-1; 7 bases are a match to TRBD2. After removal of 2 bases from V and 4 bases from J, the junction contained 5 bases not matched to a gene. Germline CDR1 and CDR2: MGHRA and YSYEKL. CDR3 length: 15 residues.

The rearrangement links TRBV6-2 or TRBV6-3 to TRBJ1-1; D not resolved. The ends were cut back, 2 bases at V and 6 bases at J, with 4 bases in the middle. This CDR3 region has 11 residues. CDR1 and CDR2 (germline): MNHEY, SVGEGT. The chain's CDR3 is CASSYGPEAFF. The DNA of the CDR3 is TGTGCCAGCAGTTACGGTCCTGAAGCTTTCTTT.

The genes are TRBV30 and TRBJ1-2; 10 bases align to TRBD1. The CDR3 totals 13 residues. Per the germline V gene, CDR1 is GTSNPN and CDR2 is SVGIG (reference sequence). The junction had 4 bases not matched to a gene; V was cut back by 3 bases and J by 6 bases. CDR3 protein: CAWSPGQGHGYTF. The CDR3 bases are TGTGCCTGGAGCCCGGGACAGGGGCATGGCTACACCTTC.

The chain recombines TRBV6-1 with TRBJ1-5; D remains ambiguous. The CDR3 spans 14 residues. The germline V gene has CDR1 MNHNS and CDR2 SASEGT. Trimming pared 1 base from V and 5 bases from J, leaving 9 bases between. The chain's CDR3 is CASSEGPDYQPQHF. The CDR3 DNA reads TGTGCCAGCAGTGAAGGGCCAGACTATCAGCCCCAGCATTTT.

V and J are TRBV30 and TRBJ1-6, with D uncertain. The CDR3 has 11 residues. Trimming pared 0 bases from V and 10 bases from J, leaving 4 bases between. CDR1 is GTSNPN and CDR2 is SVGIG in the germline V gene (reference sequence). CDR3 sequence (DNA): TGTGCCTGGAGTGTAGGGTCACCCCTCCACTTT. Translation gives CAWSVGSPLHF.

V is TRBV12-3 or TRBV12-4 and J is TRBJ2-2, with a weak D call TRBD2 (5 bases). This CDR3 has 13 amino acids. Trimming removed 3 bases from V and 7 bases from J, with 9 bases in between. The CDR3 DNA reads TGTGCCAGCAGTTTTGAGGGAGTCGGGGAGCTGTTTTTT. This encodes CASSFEGVGELFF.

The chain employs TRBV4-1 and TRBJ2-7; the match to TRBD1 covers 9 bases. The CDR3 has 14 residues. Trimming took 5 bases from V and 5 from J; bases not matched to a gene: 7. Germline V gene lookup returns CDR1 MGHRA and CDR2 YSYEKL. CDR3 in amino acids: CASSLGTGSDEQYF. In DNA, the CDR3 is TGCGCCAGCAGCTTAGGGACAGGGAGCGACGAGCAGTACTTC.

The gene calls are TRBV10-3 and TRBJ2-3; 10 bases fit TRBD1. The V gene's germline CDR1 is ENHRY and CDR2 SYGVKD. The J segment lost 4 bases and the V segment lost 7 bases, leaving 5 bases of the junction unmatched. The CDR3 runs 14 residues. For the CDR3, the DNA is TGTGCCATCACCGGGACAGGGGTTCCAGATACGCAGTATTTT. It yields the protein CAITGTGVPDTQYF.

The chain employs TRBV4-1 and TRBJ2-4, with D unresolved. Germline-derived CDR1 and CDR2 are MGHRA and YSYEKL. This CDR3 contains 12 residues. V was trimmed by 7 bases and J by 2 bases, leaving 6 bases between them. CDR3 DNA sequence: TGCGCCAGCACCTCGACCAAAAACATTCAGTACTTC. Translated, it gives CASTSTKNIQYF.

V and J are TRBV6-5 and TRBJ2-1; D gene ambiguous. V was clipped by 2 bases and J by 0 bases, with 8 bases between them. CDR3 length: 15 amino acids. Germline CDR1 is MNHEY and CDR2 is SVGAGI. As DNA, the CDR3 is TGTGCCAGCAGTTACGACGGGCCCTCCTACAATGAGCAGTTCTTC. As protein: CASSYDGPSYNEQFF.

This sequence joins TRBV19 and TRBJ2-7, with 9 positions matching TRBD1. V was pared by 6 bases and J by 3 bases, with 6 bases of the junction left unmatched. There are 14 residues in the CDR3. CDR1 and CDR2 (germline): LNHDA, SQIVND (reference sequence). The CDR3 nucleotides read TGTGCCAGTAGGCCGAGGGACAGGGTCTACGAGCAGTACTTC. Amino acids: CASRPRDRVYEQYF. The full variable domain, rest sourced from reference TRBV19 and TRBJ2-7, is DGGITQSPKYLFRKEGQNVTLSCEQNLNHDAMYWYRQDPGQGLRLIYYSQIVNDFQKGDIAEGYSVSREKKESFPLTVTSAQKNPTAFYLCASRPRDRVYEQYFGPGTRLTVT.

This rearrangement joins TRBV10-3 to TRBJ2-5; the D call may be TRBD1 or TRBD2 (5 bases each). The germline CDR1 and CDR2 sequences are ENHRY and SYGVKD. The CDR3 runs to 13 residues. Trimming removed 7 bases from V and 5 bases from J, with 14 bases in between. The DNA of the CDR3 is TGTGCCATCAAGGACGGGACCAAGGAGACCCAGTACTTC. Its protein product is CAIKDGTKETQYF.

The V gene is TRBV29-1, the J gene TRBJ2-7; 9 positions agree with TRBD1. V lost 3 bases and J lost 0; bases outside the gene matches: 3. Germline V gene sequence: CDR1 SQVTM, CDR2 ANQGSEA. This CDR3 has 14 amino acids. CDR3: CSVEGQGNSYEQYF. The CDR3 bases are TGCAGCGTTGAGGGACAGGGCAACTCCTACGAGCAGTACTTC.

V gene TRBV5-1 combines with J gene TRBJ2-1; D call uncertain. V was trimmed by 0 bases and J by 3 bases, leaving 13 bases between them. This CDR3 spans 16 amino acids. Germline V gene sequence: CDR1 SGHRS, CDR2 YFSETQ. The CDR3: CASSLDVPMNYNEQFF. CDR3 DNA: TGCGCCAGCAGCTTGGACGTGCCGATGAACTACAATGAGCAGTTCTTC.

V is TRBV7-9 and J is TRBJ2-2, with 7 bases fitting TRBD1. The CDR3 loop spans 19 amino acids. J gave up 3 bases and V 6 bases, and 19 bases lay outside the gene matches. Germline V lookup: CDR1 SEHNR, CDR2 FQNEAQ (reference sequence). The CDR3 DNA is TGTGCCAGCAGTCAGACAGGGCCCAATAACTTACCCCACACCGGGGAGCTGTTTTTT. Translating it yields CASSQTGPNNLPHTGELFF.

This clonotype appeared a single time. This sequence joins TRBV6-1 and TRBJ1-1; 8 bases are a match to TRBD1. Germline trimming cut 3 bases from V and 0 bases from J; bases unmatched to any gene: 3. Per the germline V gene, CDR1 is MNHNS and CDR2 is SASEGT. The length of the CDR3 is 15 residues. This CDR3 reads CASSETGAMNTEAFF. The CDR3 bases are TGTGCCAGCAGTGAGACAGGGGCTATGAACACTGAAGCTTTCTTT.

This sequence joins TRBV27 and TRBJ2-2; D could derive from TRBD1 or TRBD2 (7 bases each). This CDR3 comprises 15 residues. Germline CDR1 MNHEY, CDR2 SMNVEV (reference sequence). Trimming removed 3 bases from V and 4 bases from J, with 12 bases in between. CDR3 nucleotides: TGTGCCAGCAGTTTCCAGGGGGGGCTCACCGGGGAGCTGTTTTTT. It specifies CASSFQGGLTGELFF.

The J gene is TRBJ2-1, the V gene TRBV20-1; D is perhaps TRBD2 (6 bases). Per germline, CDR1 DFQATT and CDR2 SNEGSKA (reference sequence). V was shortened by 4 bases and J by 4 bases, with 17 bases between the two germline ends. The CDR3 contains 15 residues. In nucleotides, the CDR3 is TGCAGTGCTAACGGGCAGGGACTCCCATACAATGAGCAGTTCTTC. Translation: CSANGQGLPYNEQFF.

The chain uses TRBV28 and TRBJ2-2, with 11 bases lining up with TRBD1. This CDR3 has 18 residues. From germline, CDR1 is MDHEN and CDR2 SYDVKM. Trimming cost V 8 bases and J 4 bases; bases outside gene matches: 15. The CDR3 loop is CASQDRGRSLSFTGELFF. CDR3 nucleotides: TGTGCCAGCCAGGACAGGGGGCGAAGTCTTTCGTTCACCGGGGAGCTGTTTTTT.

The genes are TRBV6-5 and TRBJ2-1, with 13 bases aligning to TRBD2. J was trimmed by 3 bases and V by 6 bases; bases with no gene match: 2. Germline loops: CDR1 MNHEY, CDR2 SVGAGI. There are 15 residues in the CDR3. CDR3 in amino acids: CASRLAGGVYNEQFF. Here the CDR3 DNA reads TGTGCCAGCAGACTAGCGGGAGGGGTCTACAATGAGCAGTTCTTC.

CDR3 in amino acids: CASSDLQGLYNEQFF. The CDR3 DNA reads as TGCGCCAGCAGTGATTTGCAGGGGCTATACAATGAGCAGTTCTTC. The V call is TRBV10-1, the J call TRBJ2-1; D may be TRBD1 (6 bases). This CDR3 is built from 15 residues. CDR1 and CDR2 from the germline V gene are WNHNN and SYGVQD (reference sequence). The V end lost 3 bases, the J end lost 4 bases, and 13 bases lay between the germline ends.